A selection of T cell receptor beta chains follows, all from one sample in a study of T cell responses to AZD1222 COVID-19 vaccine. Clones were read by immunoSEQ multiplex PCR, and TCRdb kept only the in-frame ones, dropping some. The sample includes some 150,000 clones, about 95% of them seen just once. This sample comprised peripheral blood, obtained on day 0 of AZD1222 vaccination. The receptor set was obtained from an adult in good health. The CDR3 runs from the conserved cysteine through the conserved F or W. The D gene is left open where the match is weak. A clone size is listed for some rows: how often the clone was seen (once, few, many), or a class if it is expanded.

v_gene: TRBV3-1/TRBV3-2
d_gene: -
abundance: -
j_gene: TRBJ2-1
CDR3aa: CASSQGPDSQFF
CDR3nt: TGTGCCAGCAGCCAAGGCCCGGACAGTCAGTTCTTC

v_gene: TRBV11-3
d_gene: -
abundance: -
j_gene: TRBJ1-1
CDR3aa: CASSLRQSTEAFF
CDR3nt: TGTGCCAGCAGCTTACGACAAAGCACTGAAGCTTTCTTT

v_gene: TRBV18
d_gene: -
abundance: -
j_gene: TRBJ1-3
CDR3aa: CASSPPSGRNTIYF
CDR3nt: TGTGCCAGCTCACCACCGAGCGGGCGGAACACCATATATTTT

v_gene: TRBV9
d_gene: -
abundance: -
j_gene: TRBJ1-6
CDR3aa: CASSVPGSPLHF
CDR3nt: TGTGCCAGCAGCGTTCCTGGTTCACCCCTCCACTTT

v_gene: TRBV6-2/TRBV6-3
d_gene: -
abundance: -
j_gene: TRBJ1-1
CDR3aa: CASSYHDRLNTEAFF
CDR3nt: TGTGCCAGCAGTTACCACGACAGGTTGAACACTGAAGCTTTCTTT

v_gene: TRBV7-9
d_gene: -
abundance: -
j_gene: TRBJ1-1
CDR3aa: CASSWLNTEAFF
CDR3nt: TGTGCCAGCAGCTGGCTGAACACTGAAGCTTTCTTT

v_gene: TRBV29-1
d_gene: -
abundance: once
j_gene: TRBJ1-5
CDR3aa: CSEEWRREGNQPQHF
CDR3nt: TGCAGCGAGGAATGGCGGCGGGAGGGCAATCAGCCCCAGCATTTT

v_gene: TRBV7-6
d_gene: -
abundance: -
j_gene: TRBJ1-4
CDR3aa: CASSSSPLGEKLFF
CDR3nt: TGTGCCAGCAGCTCCTCACCCCTTGGTGAAAAACTGTTTTTT

v_gene: TRBV18
d_gene: -
abundance: -
j_gene: TRBJ1-2
CDR3aa: CASSPSFTENWNYGYTF
CDR3nt: TGTGCCAGCTCACCATCATTCACCGAGAATTGGAACTATGGCTACACCTTC

v_gene: TRBV2
d_gene: TRBD2
abundance: -
j_gene: TRBJ2-5
CDR3aa: CASSLGGAGVETQYF
CDR3nt: TGTGCCAGCAGTCTCGGAGGAGCGGGAGTCGAGACCCAGTACTTC

v_gene: TRBV6-2/TRBV6-3
d_gene: TRBD2
abundance: -
j_gene: TRBJ2-1
CDR3aa: CASSLLAGSYNEQFF
CDR3nt: TGTGCCAGCAGCTTACTAGCGGGCTCCTACAATGAGCAGTTCTTC

v_gene: TRBV18
d_gene: -
abundance: -
j_gene: TRBJ1-3
CDR3aa: CASSPYRADSGNTIYF
CDR3nt: TGTGCCAGCTCACCATATCGAGCAGACTCTGGAAACACCATATATTTT

v_gene: TRBV28
d_gene: -
abundance: -
j_gene: TRBJ1-1
CDR3aa: CASSLTPILMNTEAFF
CDR3nt: TGTGCCAGCAGTTTGACACCAATCCTTATGAACACTGAAGCTTTCTTT

v_gene: TRBV7-2
d_gene: -
abundance: -
j_gene: TRBJ1-6
CDR3aa: CASSLAVWGESPLHF
CDR3nt: TGTGCCAGCAGCTTAGCCGTCTGGGGTGAGTCACCCCTCCACTTT

v_gene: TRBV28
d_gene: -
abundance: -
j_gene: TRBJ1-1
CDR3aa: CASSLTAWNTEAFF
CDR3nt: TGTGCCAGCAGTTTGACAGCCTGGAACACTGAAGCTTTCTTT

v_gene: TRBV10-3
d_gene: -
abundance: -
j_gene: TRBJ2-6
CDR3aa: CAISEGGQGANVLTF
CDR3nt: TGTGCCATCAGTGAGGGGGGGCAAGGGGCCAACGTCCTGACTTTC

v_gene: TRBV15
d_gene: TRBD1
abundance: -
j_gene: TRBJ1-2
CDR3aa: CATSRDITGDGYTF
CDR3nt: TGTGCCACCAGCAGAGATATAACAGGGGATGGCTACACCTTC

v_gene: TRBV2
d_gene: -
abundance: -
j_gene: TRBJ1-1
CDR3aa: CASSEQGRGTEAFF
CDR3nt: TGTGCCAGCAGTGAACAGGGGCGGGGGACTGAAGCTTTCTTT

v_gene: TRBV5-5
d_gene: TRBD1
abundance: -
j_gene: TRBJ1-5
CDR3aa: CASSPDPGQGNQPQHF
CDR3nt: TGTGCCAGCAGCCCGGACCCGGGACAGGGCAATCAGCCCCAGCATTTT

v_gene: TRBV12-3/TRBV12-4
d_gene: -
abundance: once
j_gene: TRBJ1-5
CDR3aa: CASSRDNQPQHF
CDR3nt: TGTGCCAGCAGCCGGGACAATCAGCCCCAGCATTTT

v_gene: TRBV4-1
d_gene: -
abundance: -
j_gene: TRBJ1-1
CDR3aa: CASSQENGPEAFF
CDR3nt: TGCGCCAGCAGCCAAGAAAACGGACCTGAAGCTTTCTTT

v_gene: TRBV24-1
d_gene: -
abundance: -
j_gene: TRBJ2-1
CDR3aa: CATSDVGEQFF
CDR3nt: TGTGCCACCAGTGACGTCGGGGAGCAGTTCTTC

v_gene: TRBV10-3
d_gene: TRBD1
abundance: -
j_gene: TRBJ2-3
CDR3aa: CAISGTGDRTDTQYF
CDR3nt: TGTGCCATCAGCGGGACAGGGGATAGGACAGATACGCAGTATTTT

v_gene: TRBV7-8
d_gene: -
abundance: once
j_gene: TRBJ2-5
CDR3aa: CASSSTLGAGFETQYF
CDR3nt: TGTGCCAGCAGCTCCACCCTAGGGGCTGGGTTTGAGACCCAGTACTTC

v_gene: TRBV18
d_gene: TRBD1
abundance: -
j_gene: TRBJ1-2
CDR3aa: CASSGDRVYGYTF
CDR3nt: TGTGCCAGCTCTGGGGACAGAGTTTATGGCTACACCTTC

v_gene: TRBV20-1
d_gene: -
abundance: -
j_gene: TRBJ1-2
CDR3aa: CSLDGNYGYTF
CDR3nt: TGCAGCCTCGACGGCAACTATGGCTACACCTTC

v_gene: TRBV21-1
d_gene: -
abundance: -
j_gene: TRBJ1-5
CDR3aa: CASRFRWDRDSNQPQHF
CDR3nt: TGTGCCAGCAGATTTCGGTGGGACAGGGATAGCAATCAGCCCCAGCATTTT

v_gene: TRBV29-1
d_gene: TRBD1
abundance: -
j_gene: TRBJ1-4
CDR3aa: CSARTGLNEKLFF
CDR3nt: TGCAGCGCTAGGACAGGGCTAAATGAAAAACTGTTTTTT

v_gene: TRBV3-1/TRBV3-2
d_gene: -
abundance: -
j_gene: TRBJ2-2
CDR3aa: CASSPRTYTGELFF
CDR3nt: TGTGCCAGCAGCCCCCGGACCTACACCGGGGAGCTGTTTTTT

v_gene: TRBV5-4
d_gene: TRBD1
abundance: -
j_gene: TRBJ2-1
CDR3aa: CASSLQGQGTGEQFF
CDR3nt: TGTGCCAGCAGCCTACAGGGACAGGGGACCGGTGAGCAGTTCTTC

v_gene: TRBV2
d_gene: -
abundance: -
j_gene: TRBJ1-6
CDR3aa: CASGSGNSYNSPLHF
CDR3nt: TGTGCCAGCGGTTCTGGAAACTCCTATAATTCACCCCTCCACTTT

v_gene: TRBV7-7
d_gene: -
abundance: -
j_gene: TRBJ2-3
CDR3aa: CASSRAGTDTQYF
CDR3nt: TGTGCCAGCAGCCGAGCAGGCACAGATACGCAGTATTTT

v_gene: TRBV2
d_gene: TRBD1
abundance: -
j_gene: TRBJ2-3
CDR3aa: CASRGTGSADTQYF
CDR3nt: TGTGCCAGCAGGGGGACAGGGTCCGCAGATACGCAGTATTTT

v_gene: TRBV5-1
d_gene: -
abundance: -
j_gene: TRBJ1-2
CDR3aa: CAGSYRLANYGYTF
CDR3nt: TGCGCCGGCAGCTACAGGTTAGCTAACTATGGCTACACCTTC

v_gene: TRBV10-2
d_gene: -
abundance: -
j_gene: TRBJ2-1
CDR3aa: CASSELVRKQFF
CDR3nt: TGCGCCAGCAGTGAGTTGGTACGAAAACAGTTCTTC

v_gene: TRBV7-9
d_gene: -
abundance: once
j_gene: TRBJ1-1
CDR3aa: CASLWTQNTEAFF
CDR3nt: TGTGCCAGCTTGTGGACCCAAAACACTGAAGCTTTCTTT

v_gene: TRBV5-4
d_gene: -
abundance: -
j_gene: TRBJ1-5
CDR3aa: CASSRGGGQGNQPQHF
CDR3nt: TGTGCCAGCAGCCGGGGGGGAGGTCAGGGGAATCAGCCCCAGCATTTT

v_gene: TRBV7-9
d_gene: -
abundance: -
j_gene: TRBJ1-3
CDR3aa: CASPQVEGNTIYF
CDR3nt: TGTGCCAGCCCCCAAGTGGAGGGAAACACCATATATTTT

v_gene: TRBV7-2
d_gene: -
abundance: -
j_gene: TRBJ1-2
CDR3aa: CASSLEGLNYGYTF
CDR3nt: TGTGCCAGCAGCTTAGAGGGACTCAACTATGGCTACACCTTC

v_gene: TRBV25-1
d_gene: -
abundance: -
j_gene: TRBJ1-6
CDR3aa: CASSTGLSLHF
CDR3nt: TGTGCCAGCAGTACCGGGTTGTCCCTCCACTTT